This TCR beta chain derives from a study of blood T cell repertoires in COVID-19. Only in-frame clones appear in the TCRdb table, and some are missing; sequencing was by immunoSEQ multiplex PCR. Here the sample spans 130,000 or so clones, around 89% being singletons. The CDR3 is made up of 13 amino acids. Germline CDR1 SGHVS, CDR2 FNYEAQ. Trimming removed 5 bases from V and 2 bases from J; junction bases left unmatched: 3. The rearrangement links TRBV7-6 to TRBJ2-7, with 7 bases identical to TRBD2. Material: peripheral blood. The source of this sequence is a man between 65 and 85 years old with active COVID-19. The CDR3 protein is CASSAGETYEQYF. DNA for the CDR3: TGTGCCAGCAGCGCGGGAGAAACCTACGAGCAGTACTTC.